This entry lists 27 T cell receptor beta chains sequenced from one sample in a study of cytomegalovirus exposure and HLA in healthy donors. TCRdb's copy holds only in-frame clones and misses some; the assay was immunoSEQ multiplex PCR. The data show roughly 140,000 clones, 88% seen once. Sequenced input: PBMCs. These receptors originate from a woman between 18 and 29 years old in good health and CMV-seropositive.

The CDR3 DNA reads TGCGCCAGCAGCCGTGAGGACAGACAAGAGACCCAGTACTTC. The encoded protein is CASSREDRQETQYF. V and J are TRBV5-1 and TRBJ2-5, with D possibly TRBD1 on 6 matching bases. The CDR3 runs 14 residues. V was cut by 4 bases and J by 2 bases, with 12 bases left in between. Germline CDR1 and CDR2: SGHRS and YFSETQ.

V usage is TRBV6-1 and J usage is TRBJ2-3, with a tentative D call TRBD1 (5 bases). The CDR3 covers 13 residues. Germline CDR1 reads MNHNS; CDR2 reads SASEGT. Trimming stripped 9 bases from V and 7 bases from J, with 17 bases between. The CDR3 DNA sequence: TGTGCCAGTTCAAGGGGCCCTCCCAATACGCAGTATTTT. Its translation is CASSRGPPNTQYF.

The rearrangement uses TRBV10-3 and TRBJ1-5; D not resolved. Trimming shortened V by 7 bases and J by 6 bases, and 13 bases separated the two germline ends. Per the germline V gene, CDR1 is ENHRY and CDR2 is SYGVKD. CDR3 length: 13 amino acids. The CDR3 DNA reads as TGTGCCATCATGGGTGGGCTGGGTCAGCCCCAGCATTTT. Its protein product is CAIMGGLGQPQHF.

V gene TRBV4-1 combines with J gene TRBJ1-5, with TRBD1 matching 7 bases. Trimming removed 0 bases from V and 6 bases from J; junction bases left unmatched: 8. There are 16 residues in the CDR3. CDR1 MGHRA and CDR2 YSYEKL come from the germline V gene. Written as DNA, the CDR3 is TGCGCCAGCAGCCAAGATCTAACAGGGGAGCGTCAGCCCCAGCATTTT. Encoded protein: CASSQDLTGERQPQHF.

This clone showed up just once. The J gene is TRBJ1-1, the V gene TRBV29-1, with D unclear. The V gene's germline CDR1 is SQVTM and CDR2 ANQGSEA. This CDR3 is built from 12 residues. The V end lost 7 bases, the J end lost 1 base, and 10 bases lay between the germline ends. CDR3 coding DNA: TGCAGCGCTGTGACTGGGAACACTGAAGCTTTCTTT. This encodes CSAVTGNTEAFF.

V and J are TRBV18 and TRBJ2-1; D is perhaps TRBD2 (6 bases). The CDR3 is made up of 18 amino acids. V lost 1 base and J lost 5, with 21 bases in between. Germline CDR1 is KGHSH and CDR2 is LQKENI. DNA of the CDR3: TGTGCCAGCTCACCACGAGTGTCCCGGGAGCGTTTCAACAATGAGCAGTTCTTC. Translation: CASSPRVSRERFNNEQFF.

The chain carries TRBV18 and TRBJ2-7; possibly TRBD2 for D (5 bases). V lost 2 bases and J 0 bases, leaving 17 bases between the germline ends. CDR1 is KGHSH, CDR2 LQKENI, per germline. This CDR3 region has 17 residues. CDR3 nucleotide sequence: TGTGCCAGCTCACCAGCAATCAGAGGGCGCAGCTCCTACGAGCAGTACTTC. Its translation is CASSPAIRGRSSYEQYF.

This clone occurred once. This chain joins TRBV6-1 and TRBJ1-1; D is uncertain. Germline loops: CDR1 MNHNS, CDR2 SASEGT. The CDR3 is 13 residues long. Trimming removed 3 bases at V and 8 bases at J, with 13 bases between. The CDR3 DNA reads TGTGCCAGCAGTGATAGGAGGGTTACCGAAGCTTTCTTT. Amino acids: CASSDRRVTEAFF.

The chain carries TRBV28 and TRBJ2-1; TRBD1 aligns across 7 bases. Unmatched junction bases numbered 3, after V lost 5 bases and J lost 2 bases. Germline lookup yields CDR1 MDHEN and CDR2 SYDVKM. The CDR3 is made up of 14 amino acids. The CDR3 nucleotides are TGTGCCAGCAGTAATACAGGGGCCTACAATGAGCAGTTCTTC. Translation: CASSNTGAYNEQFF.

The chain combines TRBV2 with TRBJ2-7, with D tentatively TRBD2 (5 bases). The length of the CDR3 is 14 residues. Trimming left V 2 bases short and J 8 bases short, with 16 bases between. From germline, CDR1 is SNHLY and CDR2 FYNNEI. DNA for the CDR3: TGTGCCAGCAGTGAAAGAACGGGGTATGGTCAGCAGTACTTC. Protein product: CASSERTGYGQQYF.

CDR3 residues: CASSYHRGEGPAYEQYF. The CDR3 bases are TGCGCCAGCAGCTACCACAGGGGTGAGGGCCCAGCCTACGAGCAGTACTTC. The chain combines TRBV5-1 with TRBJ2-7; 7 bases line up with TRBD1. Germline CDR1 reads SGHRS; CDR2 reads YFSETQ. The trim removed 3 bases at V and 2 bases at J, leaving 14 bases unmatched. This CDR3 is built from 17 residues.

This clone has a single count. V is TRBV7-2 and J is TRBJ1-5, with D possibly TRBD1 on 5 matching bases. CDR3 length equals 15 residues. The germline gives CDR1 SGHTA, CDR2 FQGNSA. V was cut by 2 bases and J by 0 bases, with 8 bases left in between. The CDR3 spells CASSLKGYSNQPQHF. In nucleotides, the CDR3 is TGTGCCAGCAGCTTAAAGGGGTATAGCAATCAGCCCCAGCATTTT. The whole variable domain, filled in from reference TRBV7-2 and TRBJ1-5, reads GAGVSQSPSNKVTEKGKDVELRCDPISGHTALYWYRQSLGQGLEFLIYFQGNSAPDKSGLPSDRFSAERTGGSVSTLTIQRTQQEDSAVYLCASSLKGYSNQPQHFGDGTRLSIL.

The V and J genes are TRBV18 and TRBJ2-7, with D tentatively TRBD1 (6 bases). The CDR3 length is 15 residues. From germline, CDR1 is KGHSH and CDR2 LQKENI. V was clipped by 2 bases and J by 1 base, with 12 bases between them. This chain's CDR3 is CASSPRRTDSYEQYF. CDR3 nucleotide sequence: TGTGCCAGCTCACCAAGACGGACAGATTCCTACGAGCAGTACTTC.

The chain couples TRBV6-4 to TRBJ2-1; 10 nucleotides agree with TRBD2. CDR1 is MRHNA, CDR2 SNTAGT, per germline. Trimming removed 6 bases from V and 6 bases from J; junction bases left unmatched: 8. This CDR3 has 15 residues. CDR3 sequence (DNA): TGTGCCAGCAGAGAAACTAGCGGGAACCTCAATGAGCAGTTCTTC. It yields the protein CASRETSGNLNEQFF.

The chain links TRBV7-9 to TRBJ2-2; 9 bases match TRBD2. V gave up 4 bases and J gave up 4 bases; unmatched junction bases: 13. CDR1 and CDR2 (germline): SEHNR, FQNEAQ (reference sequence). The CDR3 loop spans 18 amino acids. CDR3 DNA: TGTGCCAGCAGCTCCCTGCTGGCGGGAGGGCCTGGCACCGGGGAGCTGTTTTTT. This sequence encodes CASSSLLAGGPGTGELFF.

Only one count was recorded for this clone. The J gene is TRBJ2-1, the V gene TRBV9; D is perhaps TRBD1 (5 bases). CDR1 is SGDLS, CDR2 YYNGEE, per germline. The CDR3 length is 15 residues. V dropped 0 bases and J dropped 4 bases, with 11 bases sitting between them. This CDR3 reads CASSVEAGWYNEQFF. In DNA, the CDR3 is TGTGCCAGCAGCGTAGAAGCAGGGTGGTACAATGAGCAGTTCTTC.

The chain combines TRBV27 with TRBJ1-2, with 9 bases aligning to TRBD1. The CDR3 length is 16 residues. The germline V gene encodes CDR1 MNHEY and CDR2 SMNVEV (reference sequence). J gave up 6 bases and V 5 bases, and 13 bases lay outside the gene matches. CDR3 sequence: CASSPQPGQGTDGYTF. In DNA, the CDR3 is TGTGCCAGCAGTCCCCAACCGGGACAGGGAACGGATGGCTACACCTTC.

The chain uses TRBV27 and TRBJ2-1, with 8 bases aligning to TRBD1. Germline V gene sequence: CDR1 MNHEY, CDR2 SMNVEV (reference sequence). The CDR3 spans 17 residues. V lost 6 bases, J lost 2 bases, and 12 bases stayed unmatched. The DNA of the CDR3 is TGTGCCAGCAGGAAAAGGTTCCGGGACAGGACCTACAATGAGCAGTTCTTC. Translated: CASRKRFRDRTYNEQFF.

The CDR3 nucleotides read TGTGCCAGCAGCCCTCGTCCCCCGGGTTTCGGGGAGCTGTTTTTT. Translated: CASSPRPPGFGELFF. The rearrangement links TRBV7-9 to TRBJ2-2; no reliable D call. CDR1 is SEHNR, CDR2 FQNEAQ, per germline (reference sequence). CDR3 length: 15 residues. V was pared by 5 bases and J by 7 bases, with 17 bases between.

The chain carries TRBV27 and TRBJ2-1; D is possibly TRBD2 (5 bases). V dropped 5 bases and J dropped 5 bases, with 19 bases sitting between them. The CDR3 covers 16 residues. Per the germline V gene, CDR1 is MNHEY and CDR2 is SMNVEV (reference sequence). The CDR3 loop is CASSAAGMTTHNEQFF. The CDR3 DNA sequence: TGTGCCAGCAGTGCAGCCGGGATGACTACCCACAATGAGCAGTTCTTC.

The chain links TRBV28 to TRBJ1-2; D might be TRBD1 (5 bases). V shed 6 bases and J shed 2 bases, with 25 bases lying between them. This CDR3 comprises 18 residues. CDR1 MDHEN and CDR2 SYDVKM come from the germline V gene. The CDR3 DNA sequence: TGTGCCAGCAGCCGAACTCTTCCCGCGACAGAAGCAAACTATGGCTACACCTTC. It encodes CASSRTLPATEANYGYTF.

The J gene is TRBJ1-1, the V gene TRBV2; D is unresolved. Germline V gene data show CDR1 as SNHLY and CDR2 as FYNNEI. The V end lost 5 bases, the J end lost 1 base, and 8 bases lay between the germline ends. The CDR3 has 13 amino acids. The CDR3 region is CASSHKQNTEAFF. DNA of the CDR3: TGTGCCAGCAGTCACAAACAGAACACTGAAGCTTTCTTT.

In DNA, the CDR3 is TGTGCCAGTAGTATTAGGGGTTTAATGAACACTGAAGCTTTCTTT. Encoded protein: CASSIRGLMNTEAFF. This chain uses TRBV19 with TRBJ1-1; tentatively, D is TRBD1 (5 bases). V dropped 3 bases and J dropped 0 bases, with 11 bases sitting between them. Germline lookup yields CDR1 LNHDA and CDR2 SQIVND (reference sequence). The CDR3 totals 15 residues.

This chain links TRBV7-9 with TRBJ1-2; D call uncertain. Between the trimmed V and J ends, which lost 5 bases and 1 base, there was a span of 5 bases. The CDR3 contains 12 residues. The germline CDR1 and CDR2 sequences are SEHNR and FQNEAQ (reference sequence). The CDR3 is CASSAYNYGYTF. In DNA, the CDR3 is TGTGCCAGCAGCGCGTATAACTATGGCTACACCTTC.

The table lists this clone with a count of one. The gene calls are TRBV10-2 and TRBJ2-7; 7 positions match TRBD1. Germline assignment: CDR1 WSHSY and CDR2 SAAADI. The V and J ends lost 3 bases and 3 bases, in that order; junction bases with no gene match: 5. The CDR3 has 14 residues. As DNA, the CDR3 is TGCGCCAGCAGTGATGGGCCAGGGGGCTACGAGCAGTACTTC. Protein sequence: CASSDGPGGYEQYF.

V usage is TRBV5-1 and J usage is TRBJ2-1; 8 nucleotides line up with TRBD2. CDR3 length: 16 amino acids. The V segment lost 0 bases and the J segment 8 bases; nucleotides outside the gene matches: 10. The germline gives CDR1 SGHRS, CDR2 YFSETQ. The DNA of the CDR3 is TGCGCCAGCAGCTTGGTAACCAGCGGGAGAACAGATGAGCAGTTCTTC. Translated: CASSLVTSGRTDEQFF.

This chain links TRBV6-5 with TRBJ1-1; TRBD1 matches at 8 bases. V shed 0 bases, J shed 7 bases, and the junction held 4 bases outside the gene matches. In germline, CDR1 is MNHEY, CDR2 SVGAGI. The CDR3 sequence is 14 residues long. Written as DNA, the CDR3 is TGTGCCAGCAGTTACTCCGGACAGGGAGGTGAAGCTTTCTTT. It specifies CASSYSGQGGEAFF.